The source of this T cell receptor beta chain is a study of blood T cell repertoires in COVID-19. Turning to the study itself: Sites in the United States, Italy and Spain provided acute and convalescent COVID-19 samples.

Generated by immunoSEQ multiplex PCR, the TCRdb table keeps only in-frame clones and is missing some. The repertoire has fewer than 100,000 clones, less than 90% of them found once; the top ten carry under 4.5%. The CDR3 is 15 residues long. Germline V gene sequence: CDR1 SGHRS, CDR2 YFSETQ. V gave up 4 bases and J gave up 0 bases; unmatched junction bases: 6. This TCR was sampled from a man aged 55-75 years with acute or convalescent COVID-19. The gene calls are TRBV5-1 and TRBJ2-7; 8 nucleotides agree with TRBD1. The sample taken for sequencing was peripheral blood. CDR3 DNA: TGCGCCAGCAGCCCAGGGGGCGAGTACTCCTACGAGCAGTACTTC. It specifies CASSPGGEYSYEQYF.